Shown below are 26 T cell receptor beta chains from a single sample sequenced in a study of T-cell memory formation after mild COVID-19. TCRdb ran MiXCR on the 5' RACE reads and lists one entry per CDR3 protein. The data show roughly 250,000 distinct CDR3 sequences, less than 20% seen once. The material sequenced was PBMCs or a T cell subset sorted from them (not recorded which). The receptors come from a man younger than 30 who had mild COVID-19 (a few samples of this study predate the infection). Cell type and time point are not known.

This clonotype was found once. The chain employs TRBV28 and TRBJ2-2; maybe TRBD2 (7 bases). V was pared by 7 bases and J by 3 bases, with 9 bases between. This CDR3 has 13 amino acids. Germline loops: CDR1 MDHEN, CDR2 SYDVKM. In DNA, the CDR3 is TGTGCCAGCACCGGGGGGCACACCGGGGAGCTGTTTTTT. It yields the protein CASTGGHTGELFF.

This clonotype was detected only a few times. The chain carries TRBV2 and TRBJ2-7; no firm D call. Germline V gene lookup returns CDR1 SNHLY and CDR2 FYNNEI. Trimming left V 5 bases short and J 4 bases short, with 9 bases between. The CDR3 loop spans 12 amino acids. The CDR3 sequence: CASSQDRYEQYV. The CDR3 DNA sequence: TGTGCCAGCAGTCAAGACCGATACGAGCAGTACGTC.

The chain recombines TRBV12-3 or TRBV12-4 with TRBJ1-4; 12 bases fit TRBD1. V dropped 8 bases and J dropped 8; count of bases not matched to a gene: 3. The CDR3 totals 13 residues. The CDR3 coding sequence is TGTGCCAGCGGTGGGACAGGGGGCGAAAAACTGTTTTTT. It is translated as CASGGTGGEKLFF.

This clonotype has only a few counts. J is TRBJ2-3 and V is TRBV5-1; tentative D call: TRBD2 (5 bases). Germline V gene data show CDR1 as SGHRS and CDR2 as YFSETQ. The CDR3 loop spans 16 amino acids. Trimming took off 1 base at V and 3 bases at J, with 15 bases between the two ends. CDR3 in amino acids: CASSLLGRVGTDTQYF. For the CDR3, the DNA is TGCGCCAGCAGCTTGCTCGGGCGGGTCGGGACAGATACGCAGTATTTT.

In its sample, this clonotype was seen a few times. The chain combines TRBV18 with TRBJ1-4; D is unresolved. The CDR3 runs to 15 residues. The V gene's germline CDR1 is KGHSH and CDR2 LQKENI. V lost 3 bases, J lost 0 bases, and 8 bases lay in between. CDR3 loop: CASSPDIATNEKLFF. DNA for the CDR3: TGTGCCAGCTCACCTGACATCGCAACTAATGAAAAACTGTTTTTT.

This chain joins TRBV27 and TRBJ2-3, with 10 nucleotides matching TRBD1. CDR3 length: 14 residues. The J segment lost 3 bases and the V segment lost 7 bases, leaving 4 bases of the junction unmatched. The germline CDR1 and CDR2 sequences are MNHEY and SMNVEV (reference sequence). CDR3 loop: CASTSGQGTDTQYF. The CDR3 DNA reads TGTGCCAGCACATCGGGACAGGGGACAGATACGCAGTATTTT.

This clonotype has a handful of counts. This rearrangement joins TRBV7-2 to TRBJ1-5; D gene uncertain. From germline, CDR1 is SGHTA and CDR2 FQGNSA. Trimming took 5 bases from V and 0 from J, leaving 5 bases between them. The length of the CDR3 is 13 residues. The CDR3 region has the DNA TGTGCCAGCAGCACAAATAGCAATCAGCCCCAGCATTTT. Protein product: CASSTNSNQPQHF.

This sequence joins TRBV30 and TRBJ1-2, with 10 bases identical to TRBD1. Germline loops: CDR1 GTSNPN, CDR2 SVGIG (reference sequence). This CDR3 spans 17 amino acids. The V and J ends lost 3 bases and 3 bases, in that order; junction bases with no gene match: 13. The CDR3 coding sequence is TGTGCCTGGAGGGCCCGGGACAGGGGCTCCGGGGACTATGGCTACACCTTC. This gives the protein CAWRARDRGSGDYGYTF.

V is TRBV6-6 and J is TRBJ2-7; D unclear. Trimming shortened V by 5 bases and J by 6 bases, and 14 bases separated the two germline ends. Per germline, CDR1 MNHNY and CDR2 SVGAGI (reference sequence). CDR3 size: 13 residues. CDR3: CASSPASASEQYV. CDR3 DNA: TGTGCCAGCAGTCCCGCATCCGCGTCCGAGCAGTACGTC.

The chain combines TRBV7-2 with TRBJ2-3; possibly TRBD1 or TRBD2 for D (5 bases each). Trimming stripped 2 bases from V and 4 bases from J, with 19 bases between. The length of the CDR3 is 17 residues. CDR1 SGHTA and CDR2 FQGNSA come from the germline V gene. CDR3 residues: CASSLWGIPPGPDTQYF. The CDR3 DNA follows: TGTGCCAGCAGCTTATGGGGGATACCACCGGGACCAGATACGCAGTATTTT. The full variable domain, its missing parts supplied by reference TRBV7-2 and TRBJ2-3, is GAGVSQSPSNKVTEKGKDVELRCDPISGHTALYWYRQSLGQGLEFLIYFQGNSAPDKSGLPSDRFSAERTGGSVSTLTIQRTQQEDSAVYLCASSLWGIPPGPDTQYFGPGTRLTVL.

CDR3 residues: CASSFGLNQPQHF. The CDR3 bases are TGTGCCAGCAGTTTCGGACTGAATCAGCCCCAGCATTTT. The chain recombines TRBV12-3 or TRBV12-4 with TRBJ1-5; D is ambiguous. The V end lost 3 bases, the J end lost 4 bases, and 7 bases lay between the germline ends. CDR3 length: 13 residues.

This clonotype was detected only a few times. The chain uses TRBV7-2 and TRBJ1-5; 9 bases map to TRBD1. The V gene's germline CDR1 is SGHTA and CDR2 FQGNSA. Trimming took 5 bases from V and 5 from J; bases not matched to a gene: 4. The CDR3 totals 14 residues. The CDR3 protein is CASSPRDRDQPQHF. The CDR3, as DNA: TGTGCCAGCAGCCCCCGGGACAGGGATCAGCCCCAGCATTTT.

This clonotype has a handful of counts. The chain couples TRBV6-6 to TRBJ1-2; D gene ambiguous. Trimming took off 6 bases at V and 4 bases at J, with 15 bases between the two ends. Germline CDR1 is MNHNY and CDR2 is SVGAGI (reference sequence). This CDR3 spans 14 amino acids. CDR3: CASSPYDGFYGYTF. CDR3 nucleotides: TGTGCCAGCAGCCCCTACGACGGATTCTATGGCTACACCTTC.

The chain is built from TRBV10-3 and TRBJ2-5; 7 bases line up with TRBD2. V trimming: 3 bases; J trimming: 2 bases; junction bases outside the gene matches: 6. The CDR3 length is 15 residues. Germline V gene lookup returns CDR1 ENHRY and CDR2 SYGVKD. This CDR3 reads CAISDPAGRQETQYF. As DNA, the CDR3 is TGTGCCATCAGTGACCCAGCGGGGAGACAAGAGACCCAGTACTTC.

This clonotype was seen a few times. The CDR3 nucleotides are TGCAGTGCTTCCCGGGCCCAGGGGGGGGGAGATACGCAGTATTTT. Encoded protein: CSASRAQGGGDTQYF. This chain joins TRBV20-1 and TRBJ2-3, with D perhaps assigned TRBD1 or TRBD2 (7 bases each). CDR3 length: 15 amino acids. Trimming stripped 5 bases from V and 5 bases from J, with 20 bases between. Per germline, CDR1 DFQATT and CDR2 SNEGSKA (reference sequence).

This clonotype was recorded at least ten times. V usage is TRBV5-1 and J usage is TRBJ2-3; tentatively, D is TRBD1 (7 bases). This CDR3 is built from 14 residues. Germline V gives CDR1 SGHRS, CDR2 YFSETQ. V lost 5 bases to trimming and J lost 4 bases, with 14 bases between them. This CDR3 is CASSGQGGPDTQYF. The CDR3 DNA is TGCGCCAGCAGTGGGCAGGGGGGCCCAGATACGCAGTATTTT.

This clonotype was seen only a few times. The chain is built from TRBV7-8 and TRBJ1-2, with D unresolved. This CDR3 spans 13 amino acids. Germline V lookup: CDR1 SGHVS, CDR2 FQNEAQ. Trimming shortened V by 3 bases and J by 1 base, and 6 bases separated the two germline ends. DNA for the CDR3: TGTGCCAGCAGCTTTGATCGTAACTATGGCTACACCTTC. It specifies CASSFDRNYGYTF.

The chain employs TRBV11-2 and TRBJ2-5, with 8 bases matching TRBD2. CDR1 is SGHAT and CDR2 is FQNNGV in the germline V gene. The CDR3 is 14 amino acids. V lost 5 bases to trimming and J lost 2 bases; unmatched junction nucleotides: 4. CDR3 residues: CASSRLAIQETQYF. In nucleotides, the CDR3 is TGTGCCAGCAGCCGACTAGCGATTCAAGAGACCCAGTACTTC. Full variable domain (rest looked up from reference TRBV11-2 and TRBJ2-5): EAGVAQSPRYKIIEKRQSVAFWCNPISGHATLYWYQQILGQGPKLLIQFQNNGVVDDSQLPKDRFSAERLKGVDSTLKIQPAKLEDSAVYLCASSRLAIQETQYFGPGTRLLVL.

CDR3 bases: TGTGCCAGCAGTTGGAGCGGAACCGGCTACACCTTC. Translation: CASSWSGTGYTF. The V and J genes are TRBV12-3 or TRBV12-4 and TRBJ1-2; no firm D call. The V end was cut by 4 bases, the J end by 8 bases, with 11 bases between. CDR3 length equals 12 residues.

In its sample, this clonotype was seen a few times. V usage is TRBV28 and J usage is TRBJ1-3, with TRBD1 as a possible D gene (6 bases). Trimming removed 8 bases at V and 0 bases at J, with 11 bases between. Germline assignment: CDR1 MDHEN and CDR2 SYDVKM. The CDR3 sequence is 14 residues long. CDR3 protein: CASRDTNSGNTIYF. The DNA of the CDR3 is TGTGCCAGCCGGGACACCAACTCTGGAAACACCATATATTTT.

This clonotype was counted a single time. This chain links TRBV6-6 with TRBJ1-4; 8 bases are a match to TRBD1. V dropped 6 bases and J dropped 6; count of bases not matched to a gene: 6. Germline V gene sequence: CDR1 MNHNY, CDR2 SVGAGI (reference sequence). The CDR3 loop spans 14 amino acids. In DNA form, the CDR3 reads TGTGCCAGCAGCCCCGGGACAGGATATGAAAAACTGTTTTTT. Its translation: CASSPGTGYEKLFF.

This clonotype was observed many times. The genes are TRBV5-1 and TRBJ2-1; D assignment may be TRBD1 or TRBD2 (5 bases each). This CDR3 is built from 15 residues. Germline V gene lookup returns CDR1 SGHRS and CDR2 YFSETQ. V shed 1 base and J shed 5 bases, with 13 bases lying between them. The CDR3 bases are TGCGCCAGCAGCTTGATGGGACCCGCGAACAATGAGCAGTTCTTC. Translated, it gives CASSLMGPANNEQFF.

This clonotype has a handful of counts. This chain links TRBV4-1 with TRBJ1-1, with 7 bases lining up with TRBD1. With 1 base clipped from V and 4 bases from J, the junction kept 12 bases outside the gene matches. CDR3 length equals 17 residues. CDR1 MGHRA and CDR2 YSYEKL come from the germline V gene. CDR3 sequence: CASSQVLVGRGTTEAFF. The CDR3 DNA follows: TGCGCCAGCAGCCAAGTCTTGGTAGGCAGGGGGACCACTGAAGCTTTCTTT.

V is TRBV6-2 or TRBV6-3 and J is TRBJ2-5; 10 positions agree with TRBD2. The CDR3 spans 16 residues. J was trimmed by 5 bases and V by 2 bases; bases with no gene match: 8. In germline, CDR1 is MNHEY, CDR2 SVGEGT. The DNA of the CDR3 is TGTGCCAGCAGTTACGAGTTAGCGGGGGGCTTGGAGACCCAGTACTTC. Translation gives CASSYELAGGLETQYF.

This clonotype showed up many times. CDR3 protein: CASSFLGGSNTDTQYF. Written as DNA, the CDR3 is TGTGCCAGCAGCTTTCTTGGTGGTTCTAACACAGATACGCAGTATTTT. The V and J genes are TRBV7-2 and TRBJ2-3; unclear D gene. The CDR3 spans 16 residues. Germline assignment: CDR1 SGHTA and CDR2 FQGNSA. V lost 3 bases to trimming and J lost 2 bases, with 15 bases between them.

The V gene is TRBV25-1, the J gene TRBJ1-6; TRBD1 aligns across 9 bases. The CDR3 has 15 residues. Germline CDR1 MGHDK, CDR2 SYGVNS. V was clipped by 4 bases and J by 6 bases; unmatched bases: 4. The CDR3 DNA is TGTGCCAGCAGTGGGGACAGGGAGGGTAATTCACCCCTCCACTTT. It specifies CASSGDREGNSPLHF.